This record concerns one TCR beta chain sequence. Using immunoSEQ multiplex PCR, the repertoire was profiled, and TCRdb retains in-frame clones only, with some absent. The sample comprises some 60,000 clones, around 90% of which are singletons, and approximately 5% rests with the top ten. Germline CDR1 KGHSY, CDR2 FQNENV. Trimming pared 7 bases from V and 1 base from J, leaving 10 bases between. The CDR3 runs to 14 residues. This sample is drawn from a study of blood T cell repertoires in COVID-19. The chain joins TRBV16 to TRBJ2-2; D unclear. This receptor was identified in a human donor in a cohort sampled during active COVID-19. Sequencing input: peripheral blood. The CDR3 reads CASKPIGNTGELFF. In DNA, the CDR3 is TGTGCCAGCAAACCCATCGGGAACACCGGGGAGCTGTTTTTT. The full variable domain, rest sourced from reference TRBV16 and TRBJ2-2, is GEEVAQTPKHLVRGEGQKAKLYCAPIKGHSYVFWYQQVLKNEFKFLISFQNENVFDETGMPKERFSAKCLPNSPCSLEIQATKLEDSAVYFCASKPIGNTGELFFGEGSRLTVL.